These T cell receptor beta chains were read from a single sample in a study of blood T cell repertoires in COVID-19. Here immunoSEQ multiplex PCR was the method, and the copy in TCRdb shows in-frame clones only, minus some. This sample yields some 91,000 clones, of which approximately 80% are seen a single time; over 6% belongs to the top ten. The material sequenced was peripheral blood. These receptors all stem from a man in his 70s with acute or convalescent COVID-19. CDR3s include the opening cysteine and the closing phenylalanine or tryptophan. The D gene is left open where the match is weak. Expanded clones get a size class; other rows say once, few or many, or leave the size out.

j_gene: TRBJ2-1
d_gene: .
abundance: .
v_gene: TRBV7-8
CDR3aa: CASSLADPRVDEQFF
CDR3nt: TGTGCCAGCAGCTTAGCGGACCCGAGGGTGGATGAGCAGTTCTTC

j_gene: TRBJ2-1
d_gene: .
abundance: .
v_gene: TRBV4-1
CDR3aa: CASSPGPWASRQFF
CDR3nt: TGCGCCAGCAGCCCTGGCCCCTGGGCGTCAAGGCAGTTCTTC

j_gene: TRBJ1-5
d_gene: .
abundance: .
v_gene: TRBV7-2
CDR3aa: CASSISPGLNQPQHF
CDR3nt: TGTGCCAGCAGCATATCCCCGGGACTCAATCAGCCCCAGCATTTT

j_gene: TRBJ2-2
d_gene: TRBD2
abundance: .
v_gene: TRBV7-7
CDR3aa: CASSLVAGASTGELFF
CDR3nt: TGTGCCAGCAGCTTGGTAGCGGGAGCTAGCACCGGGGAGCTGTTTTTT

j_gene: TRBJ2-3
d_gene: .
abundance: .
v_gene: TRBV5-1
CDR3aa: CASSRRGDDTQYF
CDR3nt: TGCGCCAGCAGCCGCCGGGGAGACGATACGCAGTATTTT

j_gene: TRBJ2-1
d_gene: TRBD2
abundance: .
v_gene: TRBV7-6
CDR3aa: CASSWGLAGDEQFF
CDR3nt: TGTGCCAGCAGCTGGGGACTAGCGGGAGACGAGCAGTTCTTC

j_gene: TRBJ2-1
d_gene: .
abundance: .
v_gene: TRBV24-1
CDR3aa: CATSDWTVSSYNEQFF
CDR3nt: TGTGCCACCAGTGACTGGACAGTAAGCTCCTACAATGAGCAGTTCTTC

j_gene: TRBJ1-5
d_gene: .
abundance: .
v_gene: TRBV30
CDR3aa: CAWSVGLTRDEGNQPQHF
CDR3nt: TGTGCCTGGAGTGTTGGTCTTACCAGGGATGAAGGCAATCAGCCCCAGCATTTT

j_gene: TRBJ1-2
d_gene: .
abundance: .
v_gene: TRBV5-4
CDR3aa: CASSLAGSPYGYTF
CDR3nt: TGTGCCAGCAGCTTGGCGGGGAGTCCCTATGGCTACACCTTC

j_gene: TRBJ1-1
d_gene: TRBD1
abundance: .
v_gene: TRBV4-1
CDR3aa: CASSHDDRAAEAFF
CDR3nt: TGCGCCAGCAGCCACGACGACAGGGCAGCGGAAGCTTTCTTT

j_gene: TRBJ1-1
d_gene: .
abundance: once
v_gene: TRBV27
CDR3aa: CASSPGENTEAFF
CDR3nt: TGTGCCAGCAGCCCCGGGGAGAACACTGAAGCTTTCTTT

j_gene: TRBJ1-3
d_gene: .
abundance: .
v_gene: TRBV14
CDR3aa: CASSQGQAGPGNTIYF
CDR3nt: TGTGCCAGCAGCCAAGGACAGGCCGGACCTGGAAACACCATATATTTT

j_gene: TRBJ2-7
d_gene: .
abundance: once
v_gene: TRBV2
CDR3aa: CASSALQGSSYEQYF
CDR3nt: TGTGCCAGCAGTGCTCTTCAGGGGAGCTCCTACGAGCAGTACTTC

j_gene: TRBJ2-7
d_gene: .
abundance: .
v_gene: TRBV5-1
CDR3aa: CASSFQTSDRFPREQYF
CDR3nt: TGCGCCAGCAGCTTTCAAACCAGTGACAGGTTCCCTCGCGAGCAGTACTTC

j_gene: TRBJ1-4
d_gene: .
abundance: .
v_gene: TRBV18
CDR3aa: CASSPQKYLEKLFF
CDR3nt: TGTGCCAGCTCACCCCAGAAGTACCTCGAAAAACTGTTTTTT

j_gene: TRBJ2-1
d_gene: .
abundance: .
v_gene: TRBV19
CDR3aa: CASSIDDRLQGQFF
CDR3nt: TGTGCCAGTAGTATAGATGACAGACTACAGGGGCAGTTCTTC

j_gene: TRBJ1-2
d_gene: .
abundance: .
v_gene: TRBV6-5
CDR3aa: CASRPGLANYGYTF
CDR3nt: TGTGCCAGCAGGCCGGGACTTGCCAACTATGGCTACACCTTC

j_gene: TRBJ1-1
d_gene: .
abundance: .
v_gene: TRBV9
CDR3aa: CASSPAGHSNTEAFF
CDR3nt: TGTGCCAGCAGCCCAGCGGGACATTCGAACACTGAAGCTTTCTTT

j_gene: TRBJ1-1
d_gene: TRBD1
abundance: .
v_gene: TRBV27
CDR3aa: CASSLSLPGQGAGTEAFF
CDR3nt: TGTGCCAGCAGTCTCTCGTTACCGGGACAGGGGGCAGGAACTGAAGCTTTCTTT

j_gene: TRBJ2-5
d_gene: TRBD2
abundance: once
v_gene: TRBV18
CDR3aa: CASSPGSSGRAEETQYF
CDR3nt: TGTGCCAGCTCACCCGGCTCGAGCGGGAGGGCCGAGGAGACCCAGTACTTC

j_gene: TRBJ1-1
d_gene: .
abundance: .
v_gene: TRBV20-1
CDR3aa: CSASTHRVMNTEAFF
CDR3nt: TGCAGTGCTAGTACCCACAGGGTAATGAACACTGAAGCTTTCTTT

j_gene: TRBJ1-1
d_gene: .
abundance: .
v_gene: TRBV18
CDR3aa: CASSPKEGPNTEAFF
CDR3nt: TGTGCCAGCTCACCAAAGGAGGGACCGAACACTGAAGCTTTCTTT

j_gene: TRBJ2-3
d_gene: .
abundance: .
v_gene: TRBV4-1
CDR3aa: CASSSKDSPGGTDTQYF
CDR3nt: TGCGCCAGCAGTTCTAAGGACAGCCCTGGCGGCACAGATACGCAGTATTTT

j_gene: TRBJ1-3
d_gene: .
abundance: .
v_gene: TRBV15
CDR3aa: CATSRDYLEAGNTIYF
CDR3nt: TGTGCCACCAGCAGAGATTATCTAGAGGCCGGAAACACCATATATTTT

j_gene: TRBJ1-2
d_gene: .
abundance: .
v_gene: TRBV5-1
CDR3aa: CASSPDSRSYWGYTF
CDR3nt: TGCGCCAGCAGCCCGGACAGCCGTAGTTATTGGGGCTACACCTTC

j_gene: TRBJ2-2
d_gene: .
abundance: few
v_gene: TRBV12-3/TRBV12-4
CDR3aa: CASSFEGAGELFF
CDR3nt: TGTGCCAGCAGTTTCGAGGGAGCAGGGGAGCTGTTTTTT

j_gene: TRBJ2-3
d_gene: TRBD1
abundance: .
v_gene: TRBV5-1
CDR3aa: CASSPGQGTDTQYF
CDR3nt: TGCGCCAGCAGCCCCGGACAGGGAACAGATACGCAGTATTTT

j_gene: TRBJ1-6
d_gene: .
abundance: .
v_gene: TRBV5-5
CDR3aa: CASSLGRWQNSPLHF
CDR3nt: TGTGCCAGCAGCTTGGGCAGGTGGCAAAATTCACCCCTCCACTTT

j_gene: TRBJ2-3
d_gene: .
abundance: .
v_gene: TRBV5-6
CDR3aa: CASSLTETKGDTQYF
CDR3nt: TGTGCCAGCAGCCTGACAGAAACTAAGGGGGATACGCAGTATTTT

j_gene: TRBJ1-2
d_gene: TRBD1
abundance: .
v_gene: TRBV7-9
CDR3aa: CASSLGTGASGYTF
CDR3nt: TGTGCCAGCAGCTTAGGGACAGGCGCTTCGGGCTACACCTTC

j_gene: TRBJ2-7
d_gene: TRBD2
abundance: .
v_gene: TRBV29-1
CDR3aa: CSVAGTSEGKIYEQYF
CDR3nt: TGCAGCGTTGCCGGGACTAGTGAGGGCAAAATATACGAGCAGTACTTC

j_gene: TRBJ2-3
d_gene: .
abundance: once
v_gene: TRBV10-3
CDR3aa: CAIRRGLNTDTQYF
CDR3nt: TGTGCCATCAGACGGGGATTGAACACAGATACGCAGTATTTT

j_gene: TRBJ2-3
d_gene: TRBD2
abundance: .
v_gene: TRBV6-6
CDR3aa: CASLAGGTDTQYF
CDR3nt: TGTGCCAGCCTCGCGGGAGGCACAGATACGCAGTATTTT

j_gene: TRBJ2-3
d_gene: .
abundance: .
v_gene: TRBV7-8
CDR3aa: CASSLNGQTTDTQYF
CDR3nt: TGTGCCAGCAGCTTAAACGGACAGACCACAGATACGCAGTATTTT

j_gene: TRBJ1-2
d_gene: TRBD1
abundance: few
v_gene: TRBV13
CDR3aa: CASSSRTGGYGYTF
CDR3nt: TGTGCCAGCAGCTCCAGGACAGGGGGCTATGGCTACACCTTC

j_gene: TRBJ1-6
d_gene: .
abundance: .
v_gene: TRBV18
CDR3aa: CASSPRDDSNSPLHF
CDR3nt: TGTGCCAGCTCGCCCAGGGATGACTCTAATTCACCCCTCCACTTT

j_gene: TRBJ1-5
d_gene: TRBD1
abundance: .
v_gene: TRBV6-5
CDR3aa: CASSHRRDSYQPQHF
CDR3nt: TGTGCCAGCAGTCACCGCCGGGACAGCTATCAGCCCCAGCATTTT

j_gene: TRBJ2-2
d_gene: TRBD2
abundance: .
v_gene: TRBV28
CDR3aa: CASSRPGLAVNTGELFF
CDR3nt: TGTGCCAGCAGTCGACCGGGACTAGCGGTCAACACCGGGGAGCTGTTTTTT

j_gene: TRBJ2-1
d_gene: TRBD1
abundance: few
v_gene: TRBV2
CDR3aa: CASSINRGRRNEQFF
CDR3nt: TGTGCCAGCAGCATCAACAGGGGGCGTCGGAATGAGCAGTTCTTC

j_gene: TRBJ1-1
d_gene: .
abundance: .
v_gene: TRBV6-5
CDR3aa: CASTLSIGGNTEAFF
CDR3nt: TGTGCCAGCACCCTCTCGATCGGGGGAAACACTGAAGCTTTCTTT

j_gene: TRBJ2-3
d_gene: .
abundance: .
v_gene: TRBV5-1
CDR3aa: CASSLERGITDTQYF
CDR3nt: TGCGCCAGCAGCTTGGAAAGGGGAATCACAGATACGCAGTATTTT

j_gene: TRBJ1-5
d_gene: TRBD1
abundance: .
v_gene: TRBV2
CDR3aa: CASSTQGANQPQHF
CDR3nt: TGTGCCAGCAGTACCCAGGGGGCAAACCAGCCCCAGCATTTT

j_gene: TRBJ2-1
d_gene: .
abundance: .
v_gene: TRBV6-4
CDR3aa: CASSEGQYNEQFF
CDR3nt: TGTGCCAGCAGTGAAGGACAGTACAATGAGCAGTTCTTC

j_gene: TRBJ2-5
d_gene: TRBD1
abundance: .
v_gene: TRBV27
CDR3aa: CASSSVQGAETQYF
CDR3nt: TGTGCCAGCTCCTCGGTACAGGGGGCAGAGACCCAGTACTTC

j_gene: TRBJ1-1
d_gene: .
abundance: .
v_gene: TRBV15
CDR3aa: CATSSPSAGMNTEAFF
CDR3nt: TGTGCCACCAGCAGCCCCTCGGCGGGAATGAACACTGAAGCTTTCTTT